A single sample gave rise to the 30 T cell receptor beta chains below, sequenced in a study of blood T cell repertoires in COVID-19. The data were produced by immunoSEQ multiplex PCR, yet TCRdb's version contains in-frame clones alone and is incomplete. The table lists nearly 50,000 clones, about 87% of them singletons. The material sequenced was peripheral blood. The receptors stem from a woman aged 80 or over with COVID-19, enrolled during active disease.

Only one count was recorded for this clone. This chain uses TRBV5-1 with TRBJ2-3, with D perhaps matching TRBD1 (5 bases). The CDR3 runs 16 residues. CDR1 SGHRS and CDR2 YFSETQ come from the germline V gene. V was shortened by 2 bases and J by 0 bases, with 13 bases between the two germline ends. The CDR3 is CASSLQVATSTDTQYF. In DNA form, the CDR3 reads TGCGCCAGCAGCTTACAGGTTGCCACTAGCACAGATACGCAGTATTTT.

The chain employs TRBV12-5 and TRBJ2-1, with 7 bases lining up with TRBD2. Germline assignment: CDR1 LGHNT and CDR2 FRNRAP. After removal of 0 bases from V and 0 bases from J, the junction contained 8 bases not matched to a gene. The CDR3 is 18 residues long. The CDR3: CASGLVNGWDYSYNEQFF. The CDR3 region has the DNA TGTGCTAGTGGTTTGGTAAATGGGTGGGACTACTCCTACAATGAGCAGTTCTTC.

The chain has TRBV5-1 and TRBJ2-3; 9 positions agree with TRBD2. V gave up 3 bases and J gave up 4 bases; unmatched junction bases: 6. The CDR3 has 15 amino acids. Germline V CDR1 and CDR2: SGHRS, YFSETQ. CDR3 amino acids: CASSSIAGAADTQYF. The CDR3 region has the DNA TGCGCCAGCAGCTCAATAGCGGGAGCAGCAGATACGCAGTATTTT.

The genes are TRBV7-3 and TRBJ2-5; D remains ambiguous. The germline V gene has CDR1 SGHTA and CDR2 FQGTGA. V lost 1 base, J lost 5 bases, and 8 bases lay in between. The CDR3 loop spans 13 amino acids. CDR3 loop: CASSLIPGETQYF. The CDR3 DNA reads TGTGCCAGCAGCTTAATTCCCGGGGAGACCCAGTACTTC.

The chain joins TRBV3-1 (or the pseudogene TRBV3-2) to TRBJ2-7; 8 bases match TRBD1. Trimming cost V 3 bases and J 3 bases; bases outside gene matches: 7. The germline V gene encodes CDR1 LGHDT and CDR2 YNNKEL (reference sequence). CDR3 length: 15 residues. The CDR3 region has the DNA TGTGCCAGCAGCCATCCCCGGACAGGGAGCTACGAGCAGTACTTC. This gives the protein CASSHPRTGSYEQYF.

A few counts support this clone. V usage is TRBV15 and J usage is TRBJ1-1; D remains unclear. The CDR3 contains 15 residues. V lost 0 bases, J lost 1 base, and 9 bases lay in between. CDR1 is LNHNV, CDR2 YYDKDF, per germline (reference sequence). Written as DNA, the CDR3 is TGTGCCACCAGCAGAGATGGCTCGCAGAACACTGAAGCTTTCTTT. The encoded protein is CATSRDGSQNTEAFF.

The V and J genes are TRBV10-2 and TRBJ2-7, with TRBD2 as a possible D gene (6 bases). CDR3 length: 15 amino acids. Germline assignment: CDR1 WSHSY and CDR2 SAAADI. Trimming pared 2 bases from V and 1 base from J, leaving 12 bases between. The CDR3 region has the DNA TGCGCCAGCAGTGAGATACAGCGGGTTTCCTACGAGCAGTACTTC. Its protein is CASSEIQRVSYEQYF.

This chain uses TRBV11-3 with TRBJ1-1, with D unclear. Deletions cut 4 bases from V and 5 bases from J, with 11 bases between. CDR1 is SGHNT, CDR2 YENEEA, per germline. This CDR3 is built from 13 residues. The CDR3 coding sequence is TGTGCCAGCAGCTCGCCTCCGGGAACTGAAGCTTTCTTT. Its protein is CASSSPPGTEAFF.

V and J are TRBV5-8 and TRBJ2-3; 9 bases match TRBD2. Germline assignment: CDR1 SGHTS and CDR2 YDEGEE. This CDR3 is 16 amino acids long. V gave up 4 bases and J gave up 3 bases; unmatched junction bases: 9. The DNA for the CDR3 is TGTGCCAGCAGCAGGAATAGCGGGAGTAGTACAGATACGCAGTATTTT. This encodes CASSRNSGSSTDTQYF.

The chain has TRBV9 and TRBJ2-2; 8 nucleotides match TRBD2. CDR1 and CDR2 from the germline V gene are SGDLS and YYNGEE. With V trimmed by 0 bases and J by 7 bases, 8 bases remained unmatched. This CDR3 region has 16 residues. CDR3 DNA sequence: TGTGCCAGCAGCGTAGGTGCGGGAGGCGTTCTCGGGGAGCTGTTTTTT. This encodes CASSVGAGGVLGELFF.

This chain links TRBV25-1 with TRBJ2-7; 9 bases fit TRBD1. V shed 3 bases, J shed 1 base, and the junction held 1 base outside the gene matches. CDR3 length: 14 amino acids. Germline V lookup: CDR1 MGHDK, CDR2 SYGVNS. The CDR3 nucleotides read TGTGCCAGCAGTGAGGGACAGGGTTCCTACGAGCAGTACTTC. Its protein is CASSEGQGSYEQYF.

The chain links TRBV15 to TRBJ2-5, with 9 bases matching TRBD1. From germline, CDR1 is LNHNV and CDR2 YYDKDF (reference sequence). The CDR3 extends over 15 amino acids. J lost 5 bases, V lost 9 bases, and 13 bases had no gene match. CDR3 loop: CATARQGGFGETQYF. The CDR3 DNA reads as TGTGCCACAGCTAGACAGGGGGGTTTTGGGGAGACCCAGTACTTC. Supplemented by reference TRBV15 and TRBJ2-5, the full variable domain reads DAMVIQNPRYQVTQFGKPVTLSCSQTLNHNVMYWYQQKSSQAPKLLFHYYDKDFNNEADTPDNFQSRRPNTSFCFLDIRSPGLGDTAMYLCATARQGGFGETQYFGPGTRLLVL.

This chain uses TRBV3-1 (or the pseudogene TRBV3-2) with TRBJ2-7, with TRBD1 as a possible D gene (6 bases). The CDR3 has 13 amino acids. CDR1 is LGHDT and CDR2 is YNNKEL in the germline V gene (reference sequence). Trimming removed 5 bases at V and 6 bases at J, with 14 bases between. CDR3 residues: CASSKRYRAEQYF. CDR3 DNA: TGTGCCAGCAGCAAACGATACAGGGCCGAGCAGTACTTC.

V gene TRBV5-1 combines with J gene TRBJ2-7; tentatively, D is TRBD2 (6 bases). The CDR3 is made up of 17 amino acids. Germline CDR1 reads SGHRS; CDR2 reads YFSETQ. Between the trimmed V and J ends, which lost 0 bases and 0 bases, there was a span of 16 bases. The CDR3 DNA reads as TGCGCCAGCAGCTTGGTGTCTAGCGTATTCAACTCCTACGAGCAGTACTTC. Its protein product is CASSLVSSVFNSYEQYF.

This chain connects TRBV7-2 to TRBJ1-4; possibly TRBD1 for D (5 bases). The CDR3 is made up of 14 amino acids. Looked up from germline, CDR1 is SGHTA and CDR2 is FQGNSA. The V end was cut by 5 bases, the J end by 3 bases, with 10 bases between. The CDR3 loop is CASSQGLANEKLFF. The CDR3 DNA sequence: TGTGCCAGCAGCCAGGGTCTAGCTAATGAAAAACTGTTTTTT.

For this clone: Mismatch with germline at one junction end may stem from a read error. This chain connects TRBV7-7 to TRBJ2-3; D unclear. The CDR3 spans 14 residues. Germline assignment: CDR1 SSHAT and CDR2 FNYEAQ (reference sequence). The DNA for the CDR3 is TGTGCTAGCAGCTCTGGCGGTGGCGCAGATACGCAGTATTTT. It is translated as CASSSGGGADTQYF.

This clone was counted between two and nine times. V and J are TRBV19 and TRBJ1-6; a possible D gene is TRBD1 (6 bases). The V end lost 5 bases, the J end lost 7 bases, and 18 bases lay between the germline ends. CDR3 size: 16 residues. Germline V gene lookup returns CDR1 LNHDA and CDR2 SQIVND (reference sequence). The CDR3 loop is CASSRVQGRMNSPLHF. The CDR3 nucleotides read TGTGCCAGTAGTCGGGTACAGGGAAGGATGAATTCACCCCTCCACTTT.

This clone was seen once. The rearrangement joins TRBV4-1 to TRBJ1-1, with TRBD1 identical over 7 bases. Germline V gives CDR1 MGHRA, CDR2 YSYEKL. V trimming: 4 bases; J trimming: 0 bases; junction bases outside the gene matches: 11. CDR3 length: 17 residues. The CDR3 DNA reads as TGCGCCAGCAGCCGAAATACACCGGGACAGATGAACACTGAAGCTTTCTTT. Its translation: CASSRNTPGQMNTEAFF.

The CDR3 is CASSLWLEQFF. The CDR3 bases are TGTGCCAGCAGTTTATGGCTTGAGCAGTTCTTC. V and J are TRBV12-3 or TRBV12-4 and TRBJ2-1, with D unresolved. Trimming removed 2 bases from V and 9 bases from J, with 5 bases in between. The CDR3 loop spans 11 amino acids.

The chain combines TRBV7-9 with TRBJ1-1, with 7 bases fitting TRBD1. The V gene's germline CDR1 is SEHNR and CDR2 FQNEAQ (reference sequence). After removal of 4 bases from V and 5 bases from J, the junction contained 13 bases not matched to a gene. This CDR3 is 16 amino acids long. The CDR3 DNA follows: TGTGCCAGCAGCTACCTGGGAACCTCGACAGGGACTGAAGCTTTCTTT. Encoded protein: CASSYLGTSTGTEAFF.

V is TRBV28 and J is TRBJ2-1; TRBD2 agrees at 9 bases. CDR1 and CDR2 from the germline V gene are MDHEN and SYDVKM. This CDR3 is built from 15 residues. V shed 11 bases, J shed 0 bases, and the junction held 8 bases outside the gene matches. For the CDR3, the DNA is TGTGCCGGGCAAGCGGGAGGCAGCTCCTACAATGAGCAGTTCTTC. Its translation: CAGQAGGSSYNEQFF.

V gene TRBV12-5 combines with J gene TRBJ2-7; 12 nucleotides agree with TRBD2. The CDR3 totals 20 residues. The germline CDR1 and CDR2 sequences are LGHNT and FRNRAP. Trimming took 3 bases from V and 1 from J; bases not matched to a gene: 16. DNA of the CDR3: TGTGCTAGTGGTTTAAGAGTGGAGGGACTAGCGGGTTCGGAGTCCTACGAGCAGTACTTC. Protein sequence: CASGLRVEGLAGSESYEQYF.

The chain combines TRBV4-1 with TRBJ2-5, with 9 bases that match TRBD2. This CDR3 has 15 residues. Germline V gives CDR1 MGHRA, CDR2 YSYEKL. The junction had 8 bases not matched to a gene; V was cut back by 4 bases and J by 5 bases. This CDR3 reads CASSLAGGPGETQYF. The CDR3 coding sequence is TGCGCCAGCAGCCTTGCGGGAGGGCCGGGGGAGACCCAGTACTTC.

The chain links TRBV7-6 to TRBJ2-1, with D possibly matching TRBD2 (6 bases). V was shortened by 0 bases and J by 7 bases, with 10 bases between the two germline ends. Germline V gives CDR1 SGHVS, CDR2 FNYEAQ. This CDR3 comprises 14 residues. The DNA of the CDR3 is TGTGCCAGCAGCTTAGCGGGAGGTCGAAATGAGCAGTTCTTC. Protein sequence: CASSLAGGRNEQFF. The whole variable domain, remainder taken from reference TRBV7-6 and TRBJ2-1, is GAGVSQSPRYKVTKRGQDVALRCDPISGHVSLYWYRQALGQGPEFLTYFNYEAQQDKSGLPNDRFSAERPEGSISTLTIQRTEQRDSAMYRCASSLAGGRNEQFFGPGTRLTVL.

This rearrangement joins TRBV6-5 to TRBJ2-1; 11 bases align to TRBD2. The length of the CDR3 is 15 residues. J gave up 3 bases and V 5 bases, and 3 bases lay outside the gene matches. Looked up from germline, CDR1 is MNHEY and CDR2 is SVGAGI. CDR3 bases: TGTGCCAGCAGTCCCGGGACTAGCGGCTACAATGAGCAGTTCTTC. Protein product: CASSPGTSGYNEQFF.

J is TRBJ2-7 and V is TRBV7-2; 7 bases align to TRBD2. CDR1 and CDR2 from the germline V gene are SGHTA and FQGNSA. The CDR3 length is 15 residues. V shed 3 bases and J 0 bases; nucleotides not matched to a gene: 5. CDR3: CASSFEAGISYEQYF. The CDR3, as DNA: TGTGCCAGCAGCTTCGAAGCGGGGATCTCCTACGAGCAGTACTTC.

The chain has TRBV27 and TRBJ1-4; D might be TRBD1 (6 bases). CDR1 is MNHEY, CDR2 SMNVEV, per germline (reference sequence). The CDR3 is 14 amino acids. V was clipped by 3 bases and J by 5 bases, with 10 bases between them. The CDR3 DNA is TGTGCCAGCAGTTTGTTTGGGACAAATGAAAAACTGTTTTTT. Protein: CASSLFGTNEKLFF.

The table lists this clone with a few counts. The chain links TRBV9 to TRBJ1-3, with TRBD1 matching over 11 bases. The CDR3 runs 18 residues. Germline V CDR1 and CDR2: SGDLS, YYNGEE. The ends lost 3 bases at V and 0 bases at J; junction bases unmatched: 8. CDR3 protein: CASSGGQGAFFSGNTIYF. The CDR3 DNA sequence: TGTGCCAGCAGCGGTGGACAGGGGGCCTTTTTCTCTGGAAACACCATATATTTT.

The chain recombines TRBV6-5 with TRBJ1-2, with D unresolved. V lost 0 bases to trimming and J lost 4 bases, with 6 bases between them. Germline V gives CDR1 MNHEY, CDR2 SVGAGI. The CDR3 is made up of 13 amino acids. CDR3 sequence reads: CASSYSTPYGYTF. The DNA of the CDR3 is TGTGCCAGCAGTTACTCGACTCCCTATGGCTACACCTTC.

This chain connects TRBV11-3 to TRBJ2-1, with 8 bases that match TRBD2. The length of the CDR3 is 15 residues. The V and J ends lost 5 bases and 8 bases, in that order; junction bases with no gene match: 11. Per the germline V gene, CDR1 is SGHNT and CDR2 is YENEEA. CDR3 region: CASSGGGGRSDEQFF. CDR3 nucleotide sequence: TGTGCCAGCAGCGGTGGCGGCGGGAGGTCTGATGAGCAGTTCTTC.